The TCR beta chain described here comes from a study of patients and donors after allogeneic stem cell transplantation. TCRdb re-analysed the RT-PCR reads in MiXCR, keeping a single row per CDR3 protein. The profile shows approximately 33,000 distinct CDR3 sequences, around 6.8% of them singletons. Trimming shortened V by 0 bases and J by 6 bases, and 15 bases separated the two germline ends. The CDR3 is made up of 17 amino acids. CDR1 and CDR2 from the germline V gene are MNHEY and SVGAGI. This clonotype showed up just a few times. The sample taken for sequencing was blood, either unsorted or a sorted T cell fraction (not recorded which). The chain couples TRBV6-5 to TRBJ1-6; D gene ambiguous. This clonotype was sampled from a human donor who was either an allogeneic HSCT recipient or a stem cell or donor lymphocyte infusion donor (not recorded which). It is not recorded whose cells these are; they may come from a transplant donor. CDR3 nucleotide sequence: TGTGCCAGCAGTTACTCCCGATCCCGAACCCTTAATTCACCCCTCCACTTT. This encodes CASSYSRSRTLNSPLHF.